Each of the 21 T cell receptor beta chains below was sequenced from the same sample in a study of regulatory T cells in long-lasting Graves disease. Researchers made TCR beta libraries by using iRepertoire HTBI primers and running Arm-PCR on CDR3 regions. TCRdb recomputed calls from the multiplex PCR reads with MiXCR, one row per CDR3 protein. The top ten clones hold around 14% of a sample with under 250,000 distinct CDR3 sequences, over 20% of them seen once. Time point reported: newly diagnosed GD, antithyroid drugs for less than 3 months. Researchers made the TCR library from RNA that was extracted from PBMCs. This material consisted of peripheral blood mononuclear cells (PBMCs), taken at new diagnosis, from a patient treated with antithyroid drugs. Receptor source: a female donor with Graves disease.

The CDR3 nucleotides are TGTGCCAGCAGAACCGTTTTCGGGACCCAGTACTTC. Its translation is CASRTVFGTQYF. The V call is TRBV6-1, the J call TRBJ2-5; D uncertain. V dropped 6 bases and J dropped 7 bases, with 12 bases sitting between them. The CDR3 totals 12 residues. CDR1 and CDR2 from the germline V gene are MNHNS and SASEGT.

This clonotype was recorded a few times. This rearrangement joins TRBV6-1 to TRBJ2-2, with TRBD2 identical over 14 bases. V shed 5 bases and J 8 bases; nucleotides not matched to a gene: 16. Germline values: CDR1 MNHNS, CDR2 SASEGT. This CDR3 has 19 residues. This chain's CDR3 is CASSRTGTSGRKGWGELFF. The CDR3 DNA reads as TGTGCCAGCAGTCGAACCGGGACTAGCGGGAGAAAGGGGTGGGGGGAGCTGTTTTTT.

As for this clonotype: A read error may be the cause here, since a much bigger clone is one base away. J is TRBJ1-6 and V is TRBV20-1; 7 bases map to TRBD1. This CDR3 contains 16 residues. Germline trimming cut 3 bases from V and 7 bases from J; bases unmatched to any gene: 12. Germline V gene sequence: CDR1 DFQATT, CDR2 SNEGSKA (reference sequence). The CDR3 region is CSASGPGTGENSPLHF. The CDR3 nucleotides read TGCAGTGCTAGCGGGCCGGGAACAGGGGAAAATTCACCCCTCCACTTT.

Ten or more counts support this clonotype. CDR3 sequence reads: CSARTVMNTEAFF. As DNA, the CDR3 is TGCAGTGCGCGGACAGTTATGAACACTGAAGCTTTCTTT. The chain recombines TRBV20-1 with TRBJ1-1, with a weak D call TRBD1 (6 bases). Germline V gene lookup returns CDR1 DFQATT and CDR2 SNEGSKA (reference sequence). The CDR3 contains 13 residues. The V end was cut by 6 bases, the J end by 0 bases, with 11 bases between.

This chain connects TRBV6-1 to TRBJ1-2; D is uncertain. Per the germline V gene, CDR1 is MNHNS and CDR2 is SASEGT. Trimming cost V 7 bases and J 8 bases, with 14 bases left between them. This CDR3 comprises 12 residues. CDR3 loop: CASNRAGGGYTF. The CDR3 DNA reads as TGTGCCAGCAACCGGGCCGGAGGAGGCTACACCTTC.

This clonotype has ten or more counts. The gene calls are TRBV9 and TRBJ2-5; 8 nucleotides align to TRBD1. CDR3 length equals 15 residues. CDR1 and CDR2 (germline): SGDLS, YYNGEE. The trim removed 3 bases at V and 5 bases at J, leaving 9 bases unmatched. CDR3 sequence (DNA): TGTGCCAGCAGCGGTGACAGGGGAGTCGTTGAGACCCAGTACTTC. It specifies CASSGDRGVVETQYF. The full variable domain, rest sourced from reference TRBV9 and TRBJ2-5, is DSGVTQTPKHLITATGQRVTLRCSPRSGDLSVYWYQQSLDQGLQFLIQYYNGEERAKGNILERFSAQQFPDLHSELNLSSLELGDSALYFCASSGDRGVVETQYFGPGTRLLVL.

V and J are TRBV7-2 and TRBJ2-7; D unresolved. The V gene lost 5 bases and the J gene lost 6 bases, with 20 bases spanning the gap. Germline values: CDR1 SGHTA, CDR2 FQGNSA. CDR3 length: 15 amino acids. The DNA for the CDR3 is TGTGCCAGCAGCCTCACCAGCGAGAGGAACCGCGAGCAGTACTTC. This sequence encodes CASSLTSERNREQYF.

The chain carries TRBV4-1 and TRBJ1-1, with D maybe TRBD1 (5 bases). V was cut by 1 base and J by 6 bases, with 15 bases left in between. The CDR3 sequence is 15 residues long. Germline V gives CDR1 MGHRA, CDR2 YSYEKL. The CDR3 here is CASSQVSGNYAEAFF. The CDR3 nucleotides read TGCGCCAGCAGCCAAGTTTCAGGGAACTACGCTGAAGCTTTCTTT.

This clonotype was recorded at least ten times. This chain uses TRBV5-6 with TRBJ2-7; 9 positions match TRBD1. The germline gives CDR1 SGHDT, CDR2 YYEEEE. V was clipped by 4 bases and J by 2 bases; unmatched bases: 4. The CDR3 spans 14 residues. CDR3 coding DNA: TGTGCCAGCAGCCCCTGGACAGGGGCCTACGAGCAGTACTTC. Translated, it gives CASSPWTGAYEQYF.

This clonotype occurred many times. The CDR3 nucleotides read TGTGCCAGCAGCTTAGAACTAGCGAGCACCGGGGAGCTGTTTTTT. This translates into CASSLELASTGELFF. The rearrangement links TRBV7-2 to TRBJ2-2; the match to TRBD2 covers 7 bases. CDR3 length equals 15 residues. V gave up 1 base and J gave up 4 bases; unmatched junction bases: 3. Germline V CDR1 and CDR2: SGHTA, FQGNSA.

J is TRBJ2-5 and V is TRBV5-6; no reliable D call. With 4 bases removed from V and 2 bases from J, the gap between germline ends came to 12 bases. Germline V gene data show CDR1 as SGHDT and CDR2 as YYEEEE. This CDR3 is built from 14 residues. The CDR3, as DNA: TGTGCCAGCAGCACCGGTATGGAGCAAGAGACCCAGTACTTC. Its protein is CASSTGMEQETQYF.

A word on this clonotype: A much larger clone lies one base from this, so it may be a read error. The rearrangement uses TRBV7-2 and TRBJ1-1; maybe TRBD1 (5 bases). CDR1 is SGHTA, CDR2 FQGNSA, per germline. V was trimmed by 8 bases and J by 10 bases, leaving 20 bases between them. The CDR3 totals 13 residues. The CDR3 DNA reads TGTGCCAGCGGCACCGGGGACCTCTCAGGAGCTTTCTTT. This sequence encodes CASGTGDLSGAFF. The variable domain in full, completed from reference TRBV7-2 and TRBJ1-1, reads GAGVSQSPSNKVTEKGKDVELRCDPISGHTALYWYRQSLGQGLEFLIYFQGNSAPDKSGLPSDRFSAERTGGSVSTLTIQRTQQEDSAVYLCASGTGDLSGAFFGQGTRLTVV.

This clonotype was observed many times. The rearrangement joins TRBV7-3 to TRBJ1-1, with 8 bases that match TRBD1. In germline, CDR1 is SGHTA, CDR2 FQGTGA. This CDR3 has 17 residues. Trimming at V came to 2 bases and at J to 5 bases, leaving 13 bases not matched to a gene. The CDR3 here is CASSLEGQGATATEAFF. CDR3 coding DNA: TGTGCCAGCAGCTTAGAAGGACAGGGAGCTACGGCAACTGAAGCTTTCTTT.

Many counts were recorded for this clonotype. The genes are TRBV4-2 and TRBJ1-2, with D possibly TRBD1 on 6 matching bases. CDR3 length: 14 residues. Trimming cost V 5 bases and J 7 bases, with 17 bases left between them. Germline CDR1 LGHNA, CDR2 YNFKEQ. This CDR3 reads CASSSVGAYAGYTF. The CDR3 DNA sequence: TGTGCCAGCAGCTCTGTGGGGGCATACGCTGGCTACACCTTC.

This clonotype came up many times. The chain combines TRBV25-1 with TRBJ2-5, with 7 bases matching TRBD1. There are 12 residues in the CDR3. V shed 10 bases, J shed 5 bases, and the junction held 7 bases outside the gene matches. The germline CDR1 and CDR2 sequences are MGHDK and SYGVNS. The CDR3: CATSGQTETQYF. The CDR3 coding sequence is TGTGCCACCTCGGGACAGACTGAGACCCAGTACTTC.

This clonotype occurred many times. The rearrangement joins TRBV20-1 to TRBJ1-2; a weak D match, TRBD1 (5 bases). Germline V gene data show CDR1 as DFQATT and CDR2 as SNEGSKA (reference sequence). Trimming took 4 bases from V and 5 from J, leaving 11 bases between them. The CDR3 runs 12 residues. This CDR3 is CSATGFGYGYTF. The CDR3 nucleotides are TGCAGTGCTACAGGGTTCGGGTATGGCTACACCTTC.

This clonotype was recorded many times. V usage is TRBV3-1 and J usage is TRBJ2-5, with 8 bases lining up with TRBD2. This CDR3 has 13 residues. Germline assignment: CDR1 LGHDT and CDR2 YNNKEL (reference sequence). V dropped 3 bases and J dropped 5; count of bases not matched to a gene: 2. CDR3 amino acids: CASSHPSGETQYF. The DNA for the CDR3 is TGTGCCAGCAGCCACCCTAGCGGGGAGACCCAGTACTTC.

This clonotype was found many times. The chain uses TRBV27 and TRBJ1-2; no reliable D call. The germline V and J ends were trimmed by 4 bases and 4 bases, with 16 bases remaining between them. CDR3 length equals 15 residues. In germline, CDR1 is MNHEY, CDR2 SMNVEV (reference sequence). The CDR3 spells CASSSFTAARYGYTF. The CDR3 nucleotides read TGTGCCAGCAGTTCCTTCACGGCAGCGCGCTATGGCTACACCTTC.

A word on this clonotype: This sequence may be a read error, since a much larger clone differs from it by one base. The chain recombines TRBV7-3 with TRBJ2-1; the match to TRBD1 covers 7 bases. Germline-derived CDR1 and CDR2 are SGHTA and FQGTGA. CDR3 length: 12 amino acids. The ends lost 10 bases at V and 9 bases at J; junction bases unmatched: 9. The CDR3 loop is CANRGPVGEQFF. The CDR3 DNA follows: TGTGCCAACAGGGGCCCCGTGGGTGAGCAGTTCTTC.

This clonotype was counted many times. The chain employs TRBV18 and TRBJ1-2, with TRBD1 as a possible D gene (6 bases). CDR1 and CDR2 (germline): KGHSH, LQKENI. V lost 4 bases, J lost 2 bases, and 17 bases lay in between. CDR3 length: 16 amino acids. The CDR3 nucleotides read TGTGCCAGCTCACTATCCCAAACAGGGTTGAACTATGGCTACACCTTC. It specifies CASSLSQTGLNYGYTF.

This clonotype was counted at least ten times. The V call is TRBV7-2, the J call TRBJ2-5, with D unresolved. This CDR3 comprises 13 residues. Germline V CDR1 and CDR2: SGHTA, FQGNSA. Between the trimmed V and J ends, which lost 0 bases and 1 base, there was a span of 3 bases. The CDR3 bases are TGTGCCAGCAGCTTAGCCGCCCAAGAGACCCAGTACTTC. This translates into CASSLAAQETQYF.